This T cell receptor (beta chain) was sequenced during a study of cytomegalovirus exposure and HLA in healthy donors. Study details: Around 180 million T cells yielded some 120 million unique TCR beta sequences in earlier analysis.

Details on this clone: Its antigen is undetermined.

Trimming removed 3 bases from V and 7 bases from J; junction bases left unmatched: 6. Germline V lookup: CDR1 KGHSH, CDR2 LQKENI. The CDR3 is made up of 13 amino acids. The study's findings and limits: Some segments of the V type, notably TRBV6-2 and TRBV6-3, were excluded as indistinguishable. Available immune exposure information covered CMV serostatus only. TCR beta sequences reportedly predicted most subjects' HLA-A and HLA-B alleles accurately.

PCR employed 60 Vbeta and 13 Jbeta primers. The data were produced by immunoSEQ multiplex PCR, yet TCRdb's version contains in-frame clones alone and is incomplete. This sample has 150,000 to 200,000 clones, with roughly 85% found just once. Sequences were obtained from PBMCs. This TCR came from a woman aged 50 to 60 in good health and CMV-seropositive. The chain links TRBV18 to TRBJ2-7; TRBD2 aligns across 7 bases. The DNA for the CDR3 is TGTGCCAGCTCACCCCCCGGGACTATGGAGCAGTACTTC. This codes for CASSPPGTMEQYF.